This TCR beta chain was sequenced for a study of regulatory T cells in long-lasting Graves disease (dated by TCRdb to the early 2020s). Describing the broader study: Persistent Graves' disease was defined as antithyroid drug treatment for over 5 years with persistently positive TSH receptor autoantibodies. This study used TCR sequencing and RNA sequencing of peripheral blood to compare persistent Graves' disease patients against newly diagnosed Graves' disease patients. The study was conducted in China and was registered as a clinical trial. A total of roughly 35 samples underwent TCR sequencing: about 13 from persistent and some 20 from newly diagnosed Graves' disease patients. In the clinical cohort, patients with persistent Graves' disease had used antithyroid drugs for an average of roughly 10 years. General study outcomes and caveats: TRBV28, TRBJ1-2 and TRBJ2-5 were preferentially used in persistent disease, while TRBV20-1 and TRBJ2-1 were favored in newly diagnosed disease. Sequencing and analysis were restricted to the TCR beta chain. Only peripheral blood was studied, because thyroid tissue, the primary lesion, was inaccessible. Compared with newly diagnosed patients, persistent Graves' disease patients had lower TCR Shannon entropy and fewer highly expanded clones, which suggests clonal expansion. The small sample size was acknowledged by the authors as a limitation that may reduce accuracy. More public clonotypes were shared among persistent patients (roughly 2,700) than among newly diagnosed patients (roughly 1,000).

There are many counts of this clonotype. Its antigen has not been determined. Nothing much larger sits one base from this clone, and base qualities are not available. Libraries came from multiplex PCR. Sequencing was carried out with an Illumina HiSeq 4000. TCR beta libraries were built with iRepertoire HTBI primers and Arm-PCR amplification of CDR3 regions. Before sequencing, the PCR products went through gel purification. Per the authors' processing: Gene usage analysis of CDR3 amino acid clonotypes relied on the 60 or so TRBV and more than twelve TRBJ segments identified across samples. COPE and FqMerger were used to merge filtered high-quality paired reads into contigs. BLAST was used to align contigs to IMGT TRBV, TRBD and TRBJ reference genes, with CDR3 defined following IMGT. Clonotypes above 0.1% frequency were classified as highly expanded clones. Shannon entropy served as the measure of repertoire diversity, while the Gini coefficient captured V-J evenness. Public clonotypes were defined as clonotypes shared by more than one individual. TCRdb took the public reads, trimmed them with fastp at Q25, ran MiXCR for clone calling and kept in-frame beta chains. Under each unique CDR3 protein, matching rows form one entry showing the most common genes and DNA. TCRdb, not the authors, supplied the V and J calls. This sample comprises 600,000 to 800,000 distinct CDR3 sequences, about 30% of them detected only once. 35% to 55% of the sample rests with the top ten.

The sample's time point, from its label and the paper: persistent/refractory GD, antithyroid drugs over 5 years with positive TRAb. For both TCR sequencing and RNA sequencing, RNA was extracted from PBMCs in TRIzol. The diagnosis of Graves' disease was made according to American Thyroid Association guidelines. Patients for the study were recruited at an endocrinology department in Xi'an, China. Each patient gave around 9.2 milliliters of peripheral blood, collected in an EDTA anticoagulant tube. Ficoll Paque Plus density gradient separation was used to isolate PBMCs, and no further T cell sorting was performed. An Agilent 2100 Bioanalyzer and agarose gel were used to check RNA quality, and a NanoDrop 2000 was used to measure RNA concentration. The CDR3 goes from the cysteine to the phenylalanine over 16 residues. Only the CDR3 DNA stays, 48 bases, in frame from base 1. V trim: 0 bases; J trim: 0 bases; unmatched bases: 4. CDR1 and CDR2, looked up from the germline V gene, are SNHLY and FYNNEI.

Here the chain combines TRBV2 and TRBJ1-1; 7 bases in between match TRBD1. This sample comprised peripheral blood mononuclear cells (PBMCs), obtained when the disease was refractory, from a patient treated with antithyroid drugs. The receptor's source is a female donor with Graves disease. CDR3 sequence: CASSEAGQTMNTEAFF. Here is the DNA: TGTGCCAGCAGTGAAGCGGGACAGACAATGAACACTGAAGCTTTCTTT.